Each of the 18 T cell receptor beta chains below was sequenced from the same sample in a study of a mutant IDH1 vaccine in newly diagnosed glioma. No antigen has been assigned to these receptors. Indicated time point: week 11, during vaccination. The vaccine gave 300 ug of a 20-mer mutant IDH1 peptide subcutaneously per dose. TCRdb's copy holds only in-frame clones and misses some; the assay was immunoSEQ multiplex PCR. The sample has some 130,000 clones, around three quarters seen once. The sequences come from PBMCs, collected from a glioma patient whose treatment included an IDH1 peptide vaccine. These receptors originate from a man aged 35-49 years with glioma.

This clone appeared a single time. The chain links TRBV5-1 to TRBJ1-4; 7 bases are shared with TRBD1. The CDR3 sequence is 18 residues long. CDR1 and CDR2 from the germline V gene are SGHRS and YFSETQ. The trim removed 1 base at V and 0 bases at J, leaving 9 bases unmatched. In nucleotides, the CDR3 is TGCGCCAGCAGCTTGAGACCGACAGGGTTATCAACTAATGAAAAACTGTTTTTT. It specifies CASSLRPTGLSTNEKLFF. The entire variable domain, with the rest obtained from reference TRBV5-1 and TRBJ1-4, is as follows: KAGVTQTPRYLIKTRGQQVTLSCSPISGHRSVSWYQQTPGQGLQFLFEYFSETQRNKGNFPGRFSGRQFSNSRSEMNVSTLELGDSALYLCASSLRPTGLSTNEKLFFGSGTQLSVL.

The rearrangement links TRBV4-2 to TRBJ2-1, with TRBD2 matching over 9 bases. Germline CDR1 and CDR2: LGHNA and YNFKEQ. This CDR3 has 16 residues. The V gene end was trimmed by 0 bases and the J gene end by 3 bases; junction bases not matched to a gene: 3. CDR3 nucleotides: TGTGCCAGCAGCCAAGAGGGCGGGGGGGACTACAATGAGCAGTTCTTC. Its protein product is CASSQEGGGDYNEQFF.

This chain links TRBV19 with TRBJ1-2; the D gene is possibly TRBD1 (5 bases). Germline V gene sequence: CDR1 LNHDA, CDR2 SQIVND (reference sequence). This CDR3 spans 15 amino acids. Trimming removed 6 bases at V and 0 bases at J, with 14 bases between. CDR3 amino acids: CASSQGLGANYGYTF. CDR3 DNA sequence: TGTGCCAGTAGCCAAGGTTTGGGGGCTAACTATGGCTACACCTTC. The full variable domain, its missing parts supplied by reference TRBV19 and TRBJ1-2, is DGGITQSPKYLFRKEGQNVTLSCEQNLNHDAMYWYRQDPGQGLRLIYYSQIVNDFQKGDIAEGYSVSREKKESFPLTVTSAQKNPTAFYLCASSQGLGANYGYTFGSGTRLTVV.

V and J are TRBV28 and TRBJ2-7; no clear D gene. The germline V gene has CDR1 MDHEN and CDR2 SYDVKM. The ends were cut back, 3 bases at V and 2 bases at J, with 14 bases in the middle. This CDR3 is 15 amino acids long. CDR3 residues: CASSFGSLTPYEQYF. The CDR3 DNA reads TGTGCCAGCAGTTTCGGATCTCTCACTCCCTACGAGCAGTACTTC.

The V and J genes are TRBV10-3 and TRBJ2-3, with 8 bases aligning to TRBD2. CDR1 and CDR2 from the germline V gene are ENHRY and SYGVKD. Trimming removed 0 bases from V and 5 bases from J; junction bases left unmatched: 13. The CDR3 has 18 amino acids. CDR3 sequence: CAISESRGGREGQDTQYF. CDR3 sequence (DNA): TGTGCCATCAGTGAGTCCCGGGGGGGACGGGAGGGCCAAGATACGCAGTATTTT.

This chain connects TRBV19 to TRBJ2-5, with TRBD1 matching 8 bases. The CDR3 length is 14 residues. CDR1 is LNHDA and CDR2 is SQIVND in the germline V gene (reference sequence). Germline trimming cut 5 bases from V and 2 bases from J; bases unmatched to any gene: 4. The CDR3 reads CASSYRQGQETQYF. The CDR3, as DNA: TGTGCCAGTAGTTACCGACAGGGGCAAGAGACCCAGTACTTC. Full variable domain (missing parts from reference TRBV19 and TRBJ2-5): DGGITQSPKYLFRKEGQNVTLSCEQNLNHDAMYWYRQDPGQGLRLIYYSQIVNDFQKGDIAEGYSVSREKKESFPLTVTSAQKNPTAFYLCASSYRQGQETQYFGPGTRLLVL.

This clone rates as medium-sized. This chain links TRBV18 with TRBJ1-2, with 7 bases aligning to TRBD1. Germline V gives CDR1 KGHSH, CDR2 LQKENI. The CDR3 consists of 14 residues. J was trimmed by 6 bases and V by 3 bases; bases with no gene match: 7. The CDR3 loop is CASSPTGPGDGYTF. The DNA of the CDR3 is TGTGCCAGCTCACCGACAGGGCCCGGGGATGGCTACACCTTC.

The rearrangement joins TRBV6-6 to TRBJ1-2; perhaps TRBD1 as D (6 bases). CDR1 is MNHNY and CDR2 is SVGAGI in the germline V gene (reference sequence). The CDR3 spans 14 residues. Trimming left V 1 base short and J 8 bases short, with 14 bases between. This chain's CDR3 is CASSYLQGAVGYTF. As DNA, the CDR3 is TGTGCCAGCAGTTACTTACAGGGCGCAGTCGGCTACACCTTC.

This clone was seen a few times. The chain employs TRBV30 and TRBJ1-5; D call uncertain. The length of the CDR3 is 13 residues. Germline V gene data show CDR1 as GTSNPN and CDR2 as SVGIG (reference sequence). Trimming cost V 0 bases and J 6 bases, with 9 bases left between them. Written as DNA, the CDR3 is TGTGCCTGGAGTGTACAGTCGGGTCAGCCCCAGCATTTT. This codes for CAWSVQSGQPQHF.

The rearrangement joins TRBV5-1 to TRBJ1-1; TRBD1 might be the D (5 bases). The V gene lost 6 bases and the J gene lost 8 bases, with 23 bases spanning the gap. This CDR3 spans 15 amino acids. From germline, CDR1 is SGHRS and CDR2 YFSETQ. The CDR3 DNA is TGCGCCAGCAACCCCCTGGGGCCCACCCAACGGGAAGCTTTCTTT. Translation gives CASNPLGPTQREAFF.

CDR3: CASSQESAGGRNEQFF. The CDR3 nucleotides read TGCGCCAGCAGCCAAGAATCAGCGGGAGGACGCAATGAGCAGTTCTTC. This rearrangement joins TRBV4-3 to TRBJ2-1, with 9 bases fitting TRBD2. Losses at the gene ends were 0 bases for V and 6 bases for J; bases not matched to a gene: 6. Germline V CDR1 and CDR2: LGHNA, YSLEER. The CDR3 contains 16 residues.

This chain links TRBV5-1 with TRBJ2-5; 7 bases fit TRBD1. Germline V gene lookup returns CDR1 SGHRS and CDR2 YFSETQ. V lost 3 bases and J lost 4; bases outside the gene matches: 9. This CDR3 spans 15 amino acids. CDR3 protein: CASSSPSRGRETQYF. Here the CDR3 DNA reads TGCGCCAGCAGCTCTCCGAGTAGGGGGCGAGAGACCCAGTACTTC.

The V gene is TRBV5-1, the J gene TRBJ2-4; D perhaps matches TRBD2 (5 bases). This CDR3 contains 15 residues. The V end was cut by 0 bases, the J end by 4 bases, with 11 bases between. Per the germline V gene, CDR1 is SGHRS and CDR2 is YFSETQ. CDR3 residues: CASSLGASIKNIQYF. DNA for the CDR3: TGCGCCAGCAGCTTGGGGGCTAGCATTAAAAACATTCAGTACTTC.

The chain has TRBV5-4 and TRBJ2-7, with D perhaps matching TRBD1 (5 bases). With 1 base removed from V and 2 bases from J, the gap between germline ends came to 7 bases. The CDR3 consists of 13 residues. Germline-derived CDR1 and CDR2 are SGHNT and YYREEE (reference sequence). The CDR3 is CASSLQGTYEQYF. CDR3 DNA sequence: TGTGCCAGCAGCTTGCAGGGTACCTACGAGCAGTACTTC.

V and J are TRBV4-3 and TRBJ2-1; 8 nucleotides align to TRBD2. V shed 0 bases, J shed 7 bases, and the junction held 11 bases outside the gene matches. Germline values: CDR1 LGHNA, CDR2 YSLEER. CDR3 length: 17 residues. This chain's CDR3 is CASSQDFEREIQNEQFF. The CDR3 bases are TGCGCCAGCAGCCAAGATTTCGAGCGGGAGATCCAGAATGAGCAGTTCTTC.

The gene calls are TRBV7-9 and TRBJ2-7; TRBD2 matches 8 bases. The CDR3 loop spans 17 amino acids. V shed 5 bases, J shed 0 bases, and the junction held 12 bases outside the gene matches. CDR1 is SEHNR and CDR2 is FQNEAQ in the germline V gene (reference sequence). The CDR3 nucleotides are TGTGCCAGCAGCGCACCAAAGTGGGGGACTAGCTCCTACGAGCAGTACTTC. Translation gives CASSAPKWGTSSYEQYF.

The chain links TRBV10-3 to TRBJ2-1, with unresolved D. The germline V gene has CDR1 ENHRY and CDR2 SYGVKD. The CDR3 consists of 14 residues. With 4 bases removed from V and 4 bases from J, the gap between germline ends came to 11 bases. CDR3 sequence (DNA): TGTGCCATCAGTGCAGTAATCCAGTACAATGAGCAGTTCTTC. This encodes CAISAVIQYNEQFF.

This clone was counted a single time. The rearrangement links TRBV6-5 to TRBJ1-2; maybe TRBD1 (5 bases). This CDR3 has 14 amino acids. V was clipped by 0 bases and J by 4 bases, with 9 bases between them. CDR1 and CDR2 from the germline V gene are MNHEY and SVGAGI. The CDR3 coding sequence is TGTGCCAGCAGTTACTCGTCAGGGTCCTATGGCTACACCTTC. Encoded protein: CASSYSSGSYGYTF.